The rows below give T cell receptor beta chains drawn from one sample of a study of T cells after yellow fever vaccination. TCRdb independently ran MiXCR on the 5' RACE reads; one entry per CDR3 protein. This sample has hundreds of thousands of distinct CDR3 sequences, with roughly 21% found just once. The specimen comprised PBMCs, sampled 15 days after the yellow fever booster vaccination. These receptor sequences come from a man younger than 40 who received the YFV17D yellow fever vaccine. Each CDR3 is given with its conserved first and last residue. D genes are given only for firm matches. Clone size is not always given. Where it is, it says once, few, many or a class for expanded clones.

j_call: TRBJ2-1
clone_size: .
v_call: TRBV11-3
d_call: .
cdr3_nt: TGTGCCAGCAGCTTGACGGGTAACAATGAGCAGTTCTTC
cdr3_aa: CASSLTGNNEQFF

j_call: TRBJ2-6
clone_size: few
v_call: TRBV5-1
d_call: .
cdr3_nt: TGCGCCAGCAGCTTTTACAGAGACTCTGGGGCCAACGTCCTGACTTTC
cdr3_aa: CASSFYRDSGANVLTF

j_call: TRBJ1-4
clone_size: .
v_call: TRBV10-3
d_call: TRBD1
cdr3_nt: TGTGCCATCAGCCCCGGACAGGGGGGGGGTGAAAAACTGTTTTTT
cdr3_aa: CAISPGQGGGEKLFF

j_call: TRBJ1-5
clone_size: few
v_call: TRBV6-1
d_call: .
cdr3_nt: TGTGCCAGCAGTGGGTTTTGGGGATCCCAGCCCCAGCATTTT
cdr3_aa: CASSGFWGSQPQHF

j_call: TRBJ2-3
clone_size: few
v_call: TRBV4-2
d_call: .
cdr3_nt: TGTGCCAGCAGCCAGGGGGTAGCGGGAGACAGGGGGGCAGATACGCAGTATTTT
cdr3_aa: CASSQGVAGDRGADTQYF

j_call: TRBJ2-3
clone_size: few
v_call: TRBV5-1
d_call: .
cdr3_nt: TGCGCCAGCAGCCCCGGCTGGACGAGCACAGATACGCAGTATTTT
cdr3_aa: CASSPGWTSTDTQYF

j_call: TRBJ2-3
clone_size: .
v_call: TRBV5-1
d_call: .
cdr3_nt: TGCGCCAGCGGCGGTAATTACGGGGCAGGCGATACGCAGTATTTT
cdr3_aa: CASGGNYGAGDTQYF

j_call: TRBJ2-1
clone_size: .
v_call: TRBV25-1
d_call: TRBD2
cdr3_nt: TGTGCCAGCAGTGGGTTAGCGGGAGAGGATGAGCAGTTCTTC
cdr3_aa: CASSGLAGEDEQFF

j_call: TRBJ2-3
clone_size: few
v_call: TRBV19
d_call: .
cdr3_nt: TGTGCCAGTAGAGCCGTGACAGATACGCAGTATTTT
cdr3_aa: CASRAVTDTQYF

j_call: TRBJ2-1
clone_size: .
v_call: TRBV7-2
d_call: .
cdr3_nt: TGTGCCAGCAGCCCAATACTAGTCCATGAGCAGTTCTTC
cdr3_aa: CASSPILVHEQFF

j_call: TRBJ2-1
clone_size: few
v_call: TRBV5-5
d_call: .
cdr3_nt: TGTGCCAGCAGCTTGAGGTGGACGGGGCCCAATGAGCAGTTCTTC
cdr3_aa: CASSLRWTGPNEQFF

j_call: TRBJ2-1
clone_size: few
v_call: TRBV6-4
d_call: TRBD2
cdr3_nt: TGTGCCAGCAGTGACGAAAGCGGGAGAGGGGATGAGCAGTTCTTC
cdr3_aa: CASSDESGRGDEQFF

j_call: TRBJ2-5
clone_size: .
v_call: TRBV28
d_call: .
cdr3_nt: TGTGCCAGCAGTTTTTCCCGGGCGGCGCAAGAGACCCAGTACTTC
cdr3_aa: CASSFSRAAQETQYF

j_call: TRBJ2-7
clone_size: .
v_call: TRBV28
d_call: TRBD2
cdr3_nt: TGTGCCAGCAGGGTAGCGGGGAGCTCCTACGAGCAGTACTTC
cdr3_aa: CASRVAGSSYEQYF

j_call: TRBJ1-3
clone_size: .
v_call: TRBV12-3/TRBV12-4
d_call: .
cdr3_nt: TGTGCCAGCAGTTTTGGCTATCTTGACACCATATATTTT
cdr3_aa: CASSFGYLDTIYF

j_call: TRBJ1-5
clone_size: .
v_call: TRBV3-1
d_call: TRBD1
cdr3_nt: TGTGCCAGCAGCCAAGCGACAGGGGATCAGCCCCAGCATTTT
cdr3_aa: CASSQATGDQPQHF

j_call: TRBJ2-1
clone_size: .
v_call: TRBV6-1
d_call: TRBD2
cdr3_nt: TGTGCCAGCAGTACATATAGCGGGACCCGCAATGAGCAGTTCTTC
cdr3_aa: CASSTYSGTRNEQFF

j_call: TRBJ2-3
clone_size: .
v_call: TRBV7-2
d_call: TRBD1
cdr3_nt: TGTGCCAGCAGCTTCCGGACAGGGATGCAGTATTTT
cdr3_aa: CASSFRTGMQYF

j_call: TRBJ2-7
clone_size: few
v_call: TRBV5-5
d_call: .
cdr3_nt: TGTGCCAGCAGCTTGGTCTCGACTATTACGGACGAGCAGTACTTC
cdr3_aa: CASSLVSTITDEQYF

j_call: TRBJ2-3
clone_size: few
v_call: TRBV15
d_call: TRBD2
cdr3_nt: TGTGCCACCAGCAGTCGACTAGCGAACACAGATACGCAGTATTTT
cdr3_aa: CATSSRLANTDTQYF